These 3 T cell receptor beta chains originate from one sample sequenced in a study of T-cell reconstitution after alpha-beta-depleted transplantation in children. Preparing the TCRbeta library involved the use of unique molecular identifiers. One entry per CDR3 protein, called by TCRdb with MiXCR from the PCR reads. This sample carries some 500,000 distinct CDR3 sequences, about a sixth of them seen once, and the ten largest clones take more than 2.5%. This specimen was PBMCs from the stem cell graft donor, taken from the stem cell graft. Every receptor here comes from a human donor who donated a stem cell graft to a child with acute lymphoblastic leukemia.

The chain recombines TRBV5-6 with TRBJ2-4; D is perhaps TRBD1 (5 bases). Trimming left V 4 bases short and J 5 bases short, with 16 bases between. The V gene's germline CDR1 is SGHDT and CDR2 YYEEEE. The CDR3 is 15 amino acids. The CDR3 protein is CASSRLFQGQNIQYF. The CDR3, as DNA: TGTGCCAGCAGCCGGCTTTTTCAGGGCCAAAACATTCAGTACTTC. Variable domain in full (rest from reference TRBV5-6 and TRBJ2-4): DAGVTQSPTHLIKTRGQQVTLRCSPKSGHDTVSWYQQALGQGPQFIFQYYEEEERQRGNFPDRFSGHQFPNYSSELNVNALLLGDSALYLCASSRLFQGQNIQYFGAGTRLSVL.

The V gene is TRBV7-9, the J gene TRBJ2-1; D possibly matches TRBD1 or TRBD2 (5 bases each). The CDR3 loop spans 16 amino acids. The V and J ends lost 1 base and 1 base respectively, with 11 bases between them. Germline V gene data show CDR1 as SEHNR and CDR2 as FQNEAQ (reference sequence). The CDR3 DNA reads TGTGCCAGCAGCTTAGGGGGCTCGGGATCCTACAATGAGCAGTTCTTC. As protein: CASSLGGSGSYNEQFF.

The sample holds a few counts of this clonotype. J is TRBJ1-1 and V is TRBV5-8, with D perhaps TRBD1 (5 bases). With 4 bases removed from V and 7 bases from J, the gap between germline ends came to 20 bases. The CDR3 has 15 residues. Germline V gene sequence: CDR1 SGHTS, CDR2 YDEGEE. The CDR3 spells CASSLGYRTGGEAFF. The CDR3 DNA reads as TGTGCCAGCAGCCTTGGGTACAGGACTGGGGGTGAAGCTTTCTTT.